This T cell receptor beta chain is drawn from a study of technical replicates of blood from a few donors. V lost 4 bases, J lost 4 bases, and 16 bases lay in between. The CDR3 loop spans 15 amino acids. Germline CDR1 PRHDT, CDR2 FYEKMQ (reference sequence). The method was immunoSEQ multiplex PCR; TCRdb's version includes in-frame clones alone and lacks a portion of them. The table includes about 89,000 clones, roughly 93% detected once. This TCR was sampled from a human donor in good health. V gene TRBV13 combines with J gene TRBJ1-1, with D possibly TRBD1 on 5 matching bases. What was sequenced was T cells isolated from PBMCs. The CDR3, as DNA: TGTGCCAGCAGCTCCAACGTACAGGCGGTCACTGAAGCTTTCTTT. Translating it yields CASSSNVQAVTEAFF.